This T cell receptor (beta chain) stems from a study of post-analysis software for immune sequencing data. Study-level background: There were relapsing-remitting, secondary progressive and progressive-relapsing multiple sclerosis among the disease courses included.

The study, taken as a whole, reports: The study found TRBV5-6, TRBV5-1 and TRBV20-1 among five or six TRBV segments more frequent in patients than controls.

Comments on this clonotype: Its target is not known.

Unique molecular identifiers were present in the TCR beta cDNA libraries. TCRdb re-called the PCR reads through MiXCR, storing one row per CDR3 protein. This table has around 700,000 distinct CDR3 sequences, approximately 60% appearing once. Germline-derived CDR1 and CDR2 are MNHNY and SVGAGI (reference sequence). This CDR3 has 13 amino acids. The V gene lost 5 bases and the J gene lost 2 bases, with 9 bases spanning the gap. V and J are TRBV6-6 and TRBJ2-5; D gene ambiguous. This TCR came from a girl aged 2 to 10 with multiple sclerosis. The sample comprised blood. This chain's CDR3 is CASSRRLQETQYF. The CDR3 nucleotides are TGTGCCAGCAGTCGTCGTCTACAAGAGACCCAGTACTTC.